This T cell receptor beta chain was sequenced during a study of blood T cell repertoires in COVID-19. Study in general: Samples came from the United States, Italy and Spain, spanning acute and convalescent COVID-19.

Trimming removed 5 bases from V and 4 bases from J; junction bases left unmatched: 7. The CDR3 covers 15 residues. The germline CDR1 and CDR2 sequences are SGHKS and YYEKEE (reference sequence). In the study's own analysis: Amplification of reference gene primers was used by the study to estimate nucleated cell counts. Only in-frame clones appear in the TCRdb table, and some are missing; sequencing was by immunoSEQ multiplex PCR. Clone size and the V and J calls come from that table; the DNA yielded D and trimming. The data show about 77,000 clones, with about 80% seen just once and 4% to 6% held by the top ten.

The sequencing input was peripheral blood. The origin of this receptor is an older woman with acute or convalescent COVID-19. The genes are TRBV5-5 and TRBJ2-2, with 8 bases fitting TRBD1. CDR3 sequence reads: CASRPGQDLTGELFF. The CDR3 coding sequence is TGTGCCAGCAGGCCGGGACAGGATCTCACCGGGGAGCTGTTTTTT.